The rows below give T cell receptor beta chains drawn from one sample of a study of blood T cell repertoires in COVID-19. The data were produced by immunoSEQ multiplex PCR, yet TCRdb's version contains in-frame clones alone and is incomplete. Of approximately 16,000 clones in the sample, about 88% are singletons; the top ten hold approximately 34%. Material: peripheral blood. The receptors come from a woman of 80 years or more with COVID-19, enrolled during active disease. Both conserved end residues are part of each CDR3. Fields, in order: V gene, D gene, clone size, J gene, CDR3 protein, CDR3 DNA. A D gene is named only where the DNA matches it firmly. The listing skips clone size in some rows; elsewhere it reads once, few, many or a size class.

>TRBV4-1|.|.|TRBJ1-5
CASSLGGNSNQPQHF
TGCGCCAGCAGCCTTGGGGGGAATAGCAATCAGCCCCAGCATTTT
>TRBV2|.|once|TRBJ2-7
CASSESGLHAPTSYEQYF
TGTGCCAGCAGTGAATCGGGACTCCATGCCCCTACATCCTACGAGCAGTACTTC
>TRBV2|TRBD2|.|TRBJ2-3
CASRPSGRSTDTQYF
TGTGCCAGCAGGCCTAGCGGGAGGTCGACAGATACGCAGTATTTT
>TRBV7-9|TRBD2|.|TRBJ2-2
CASSLSGGATGELFF
TGTGCCAGCAGCCTGAGCGGGGGGGCCACCGGGGAGCTGTTTTTT
>TRBV6-6|.|.|TRBJ1-2
CASSPTLDRLRNYGYTF
TGTGCCAGCAGTCCAACCCTTGACAGGCTAAGAAACTATGGCTACACCTTC
>TRBV25-1|.|.|TRBJ1-2
CASSANYGYTF
TGTGCCAGCAGTGCGAACTATGGCTACACCTTC
>TRBV2|.|.|TRBJ2-7
CASTRDRFSYEQYF
TGTGCCAGCACTAGAGACAGATTCTCCTACGAGCAGTACTTC
>TRBV29-1|.|.|TRBJ2-5
CSVGYSQETQYF
TGCAGCGTTGGGTACAGTCAAGAGACCCAGTACTTC
>TRBV13|.|.|TRBJ1-5
CASSLGRGPQHF
TGTGCCAGCAGCTTAGGCCGAGGGCCCCAGCATTTT
>TRBV20-1|.|.|TRBJ1-1
CSASNAEAFF
TGCAGTGCTTCTAACGCAGAAGCTTTCTTT
>TRBV5-1|.|.|TRBJ2-5
CASSLGFGGSRQETQYF
TGCGCCAGCAGCTTGGGATTCGGGGGTAGTCGGCAAGAGACCCAGTACTTC
>TRBV6-2/TRBV6-3|.|.|TRBJ2-3
CASSYGSQDTQYF
TGTGCCAGCAGTTACGGATCACAGGATACGCAGTATTTT
>TRBV3-1/TRBV3-2|TRBD1|.|TRBJ1-5
CASSQTDRGRGGYSNQPQHF
TGTGCCAGCAGCCAGACGGACAGGGGCCGGGGGGGATATAGCAATCAGCCCCAGCATTTT
>TRBV18|TRBD1|.|TRBJ1-5
CASSPSGGIGQPQHF
TGTGCCAGCTCACCATCAGGGGGCATTGGTCAGCCCCAGCATTTT
>TRBV9|.|.|TRBJ2-5
CASSRRGQETQYF
TGTGCCAGCAGTCGTCGGGGCCAAGAGACCCAGTACTTC
>TRBV18|.|.|TRBJ1-5
CASSPPDRASNQPQHF
TGTGCCAGCTCACCACCTGACAGAGCTAGCAATCAGCCCCAGCATTTT
>TRBV11-2|.|.|TRBJ2-7
CASSLDVSSYEQYF
TGTGCCAGCAGCTTAGATGTCAGCTCCTACGAGCAGTACTTC
>TRBV11-2|TRBD1|.|TRBJ1-4
CASSRTTGGDEKLFF
TGTGCCAGCAGCCGCACGACAGGGGGTGACGAAAAACTGTTTTTT
>TRBV9|.|.|TRBJ1-5
CASSPSGDQPQHF
TGTGCCAGCAGCCCTTCAGGCGATCAGCCCCAGCATTTT
>TRBV3-1/TRBV3-2|.|once|TRBJ2-7
CASSQRGHEQYF
TGTGCCAGCAGCCAGCGAGGCCACGAGCAGTACTTC
>TRBV5-4|.|.|TRBJ1-6
CASSSGQLVGSPLHF
TGTGCCAGCAGCTCAGGACAGTTAGTAGGTTCACCCCTCCACTTT
>TRBV6-5|.|.|TRBJ1-1
CASRQSLNTEAFF
TGTGCCAGCAGACAGAGCCTGAACACTGAAGCTTTCTTT